A single sample is the source of the 10 T cell receptor beta chains below, sequenced in a study of shared clonotypes between healthy human individuals. The method was immunoSEQ multiplex PCR; TCRdb's version includes in-frame clones alone and lacks a portion of them. The table has millions of clones, 80% to 95% seen once. Sequencing was performed on naive CD4+ T cells from PBMCs. Subset noted: CD45RA+ positively selected. The receptors shown here come from a man between 18 and 35 years old in good health. Some clones in this sample may be carry-over from other donors' samples.

The V and J genes are TRBV18 and TRBJ2-5; a weak D match, TRBD2 (6 bases). The V end lost 3 bases, the J end lost 4 bases, and 12 bases lay between the germline ends. This CDR3 comprises 14 residues. Germline V CDR1 and CDR2: KGHSH, LQKENI. This CDR3 reads CASSPGGAIETQYF. CDR3 sequence (DNA): TGTGCCAGCTCACCGGGGGGTGCGATAGAGACCCAGTACTTC.

The chain combines TRBV7-9 with TRBJ2-2, with TRBD2 identical over 9 bases. The CDR3 length is 16 residues. Trimming took 5 bases from V and 4 from J; bases not matched to a gene: 8. Germline V CDR1 and CDR2: SEHNR, FQNEAQ (reference sequence). CDR3 nucleotides: TGTGCCAGCAGCCCTCCGACTAGCGGCGGCACCGGGGAGCTGTTTTTT. Translating gives CASSPPTSGGTGELFF.

The chain uses TRBV21-1 and TRBJ2-7; TRBD1 is the table's D call, not checked against the DNA. TRBV21-1 is flagged as a pseudogene. There are 11 residues in the CDR3. The CDR3 loop is CASSKEETVYF. In nucleotides, the CDR3 is TGTGCCAGCAGCAAAGAAGAGACAGTTTACTTC.

J is TRBJ1-2 and V is TRBV30, with D tentatively TRBD1 (5 bases). Germline-derived CDR1 and CDR2 are GTSNPN and SVGIG (reference sequence). This CDR3 is built from 15 residues. V lost 0 bases and J lost 4, with 15 bases in between. CDR3 loop: CAWSVQGVPGYGYTF. CDR3 nucleotide sequence: TGTGCCTGGAGTGTACAAGGGGTGCCTGGCTATGGCTACACCTTC. Based on the CDR3 plus reference TRBV30 and TRBJ1-2, the full variable domain is SQTIHQWPATLVQPVGSPLSLECTVEGTSNPNLYWYRQAAGRGLQLLFYSVGIGQISSEVPQNLSASRPQDRQFILSSKKLLLSDSGFYLCAWSVQGVPGYGYTFGSGTRLTVV.

The chain combines TRBV10-3 with TRBJ2-3; a weak D match, TRBD2 (6 bases). The CDR3 is 15 amino acids. With 6 bases removed from V and 1 base from J, the gap between germline ends came to 14 bases. CDR1 and CDR2 (germline): ENHRY, SYGVKD. The CDR3, as DNA: TGTGCCATCAGGGGGACTGGGACGGGCACAGATACGCAGTATTTT. It translates to CAIRGTGTGTDTQYF.

The rearrangement links TRBV2 to TRBJ1-4, with D perhaps matching TRBD1 (5 bases). Between the trimmed V and J ends, which lost 5 bases and 10 bases, there was a span of 11 bases. Germline-derived CDR1 and CDR2 are SNHLY and FYNNEI. The CDR3 extends over 12 amino acids. The CDR3 DNA follows: TGTGCCAGCAGTTCCGTGGGGGGAAAACTGTTTTTT. This translates into CASSSVGGKLFF.

The J gene is TRBJ1-3, the V gene TRBV5-1; D is possibly TRBD1 (5 bases). The CDR3 spans 14 residues. Germline assignment: CDR1 SGHRS and CDR2 YFSETQ. V lost 5 bases and J 1 base, leaving 10 bases between the germline ends. The DNA of the CDR3 is TGCGCCAGCAGGCCAGGGATATCTGGAAACACCATATATTTT. It codes for CASRPGISGNTIYF.

The chain uses TRBV18 and TRBJ2-1, with D unresolved. The V end was cut by 3 bases, the J end by 0 bases, with 12 bases between. Germline V gene data show CDR1 as KGHSH and CDR2 as LQKENI. This CDR3 contains 16 residues. The DNA for the CDR3 is TGTGCCAGCTCACCTGGTCCAGCAAGCTCCTACAATGAGCAGTTCTTC. Translation: CASSPGPASSYNEQFF.

This chain links TRBV18 with TRBJ2-5; D unclear. The CDR3 has 11 amino acids. Trimming removed 5 bases at V and 3 bases at J, with 4 bases between. Germline V gene sequence: CDR1 KGHSH, CDR2 LQKENI. DNA for the CDR3: TGTGCCAGCTCAGTCGAAGAGACCCAGTACTTC. This gives the protein CASSVEETQYF.

This chain uses TRBV5-1 with TRBJ2-2, with 16 bases aligning to TRBD2. The CDR3 spans 20 residues. The J segment lost 1 base and the V segment lost 0 bases, leaving 6 bases of the junction unmatched. Germline CDR1 SGHRS, CDR2 YFSETQ. The CDR3 nucleotides read TGCGCCAGCAGCTTGGCCGGGACTAGCGGGAGGGCCTGGAACACCGGGGAGCTGTTTTTT. Translation: CASSLAGTSGRAWNTGELFF.